Listed here are 4 T cell receptor beta chains from one sample, sequenced in a study of breast tumors, draining lymph nodes, adjacent tissues. TCRdb used MiXCR to reprocess the multiplex PCR reads, holding one entry per CDR3 protein. The repertoire holds 150,000 to 200,000 distinct CDR3 sequences, about 34% seen once, with about 3.7% in the top ten. Breast cancer patients provided tissue from their axillary draining lymph nodes. Sequenced: axillary lymph node tissue. These receptors all come from a female donor with breast cancer. Some clones in this sample may be carry-over from other donors' samples.

V is TRBV6-1 and J is TRBJ1-6; D possibly corresponds to TRBD1 (5 bases). The CDR3 has 16 amino acids. Germline V lookup: CDR1 MNHNS, CDR2 SASEGT. Trimming removed 5 bases at V and 5 bases at J, with 16 bases between. CDR3 DNA sequence: TGTGCCAGCAGTTTACCGCGCTTGGGGGATAATTCACCCCTCCACTTT. Protein product: CASSLPRLGDNSPLHF.

This clonotype was seen only once. This chain links TRBV4-3 with TRBJ2-2; D gene unclear. V lost 0 bases to trimming and J lost 3 bases, with 5 bases between them. Germline lookup yields CDR1 LGHNA and CDR2 YSLEER. The CDR3 spans 14 residues. CDR3: CASSQDGDTGELFF. CDR3 sequence (DNA): TGCGCCAGCAGCCAAGATGGGGACACCGGGGAGCTGTTTTTT.

This chain connects TRBV20-1 to TRBJ1-2; D ambiguous. The V gene lost 1 base and the J gene lost 0 bases, with 12 bases spanning the gap. CDR3 size: 15 residues. Per the germline V gene, CDR1 is DFQATT and CDR2 is SNEGSKA (reference sequence). CDR3 loop: CSARASSGPNYGYTF. For the CDR3, the DNA is TGCAGTGCTAGAGCGTCTAGCGGCCCTAACTATGGCTACACCTTC.

Only a few counts were recorded for this clonotype. The chain is built from TRBV5-4 and TRBJ2-7; 7 bases are a match to TRBD1. The J segment lost 3 bases and the V segment lost 4 bases, leaving 10 bases of the junction unmatched. CDR1 is SGHNT, CDR2 YYREEE, per germline (reference sequence). CDR3 size: 15 residues. The CDR3 here is CASSPGQAAVYEQYF. The CDR3, as DNA: TGTGCCAGCAGCCCAGGACAGGCGGCGGTCTACGAGCAGTACTTC.